These 20 T cell receptor beta chains came from one sample sequenced in a study of CD8+ T cells in alopecia areata. Sequencing templates came from extracted RNA that was reverse transcribed into cDNA. Produced via immunoSEQ multiplex PCR; TCRdb's table is partial and in-frame only. The table records some 170,000 clones, 67% of them present only once. Sequenced material: CD8+ T cells sorted from blood, taken at week 0. Every receptor here comes from a human donor with alopecia areata.

The genes are TRBV7-2 and TRBJ2-1, with 9 nucleotides matching TRBD2. Germline-derived CDR1 and CDR2 are SGHTA and FQGNSA. V was clipped by 2 bases and J by 8 bases; unmatched bases: 4. The CDR3 has 14 residues. The CDR3 region has the DNA TGTGCCAGCAGCTTAAGAATAGCGGGGGATGAGCAGTTCTTC. Translated: CASSLRIAGDEQFF.

V is TRBV30 and J is TRBJ2-7, with 7 bases matching TRBD1. V lost 5 bases, J lost 3 bases, and 1 base stayed unmatched. Germline V gene sequence: CDR1 GTSNPN, CDR2 SVGIG (reference sequence). The CDR3 covers 11 residues. CDR3 protein: CAWGTDYEQYF. CDR3 DNA sequence: TGTGCCTGGGGGACAGACTACGAGCAGTACTTC.

This clone was detected only a few times. As DNA, the CDR3 is TGTGCCAGTAGTACCTACCTGACAGGGCCGGGCAATCAGCCCCAGCATTTT. Protein product: CASSTYLTGPGNQPQHF. The chain carries TRBV19 and TRBJ1-5; 7 nucleotides align to TRBD1. The CDR3 totals 17 residues. CDR1 and CDR2 (germline): LNHDA, SQIVND (reference sequence). V lost 4 bases, J lost 2 bases, and 11 bases stayed unmatched.

The chain is built from TRBV6-5 and TRBJ1-1; D call uncertain. The CDR3 sequence is 15 residues long. Trimming cost V 7 bases and J 1 base, with 16 bases left between them. Germline CDR1 is MNHEY and CDR2 is SVGAGI. The CDR3 bases are TGTGCCAGCACTGGACCGCTATCGGGGAACACTGAAGCTTTCTTT. Encoded protein: CASTGPLSGNTEAFF.

This clone was detected once. The chain employs TRBV7-8 and TRBJ2-2; D unresolved. Trimming took off 8 bases at V and 1 base at J, with 5 bases between the two ends. The CDR3 is made up of 12 amino acids. CDR1 and CDR2 (germline): SGHVS, FQNEAQ. CDR3 region: CASLGNTGELFF. CDR3 nucleotides: TGTGCCAGCCTTGGGAACACCGGGGAGCTGTTTTTT.

The V and J genes are TRBV7-9 and TRBJ2-3, with a possible D match to TRBD1 (6 bases). This CDR3 has 15 amino acids. Germline assignment: CDR1 SEHNR and CDR2 FQNEAQ (reference sequence). V was clipped by 4 bases and J by 10 bases, with 21 bases between them. The CDR3 is CASSSPTTQGRSQYF. DNA for the CDR3: TGTGCCAGCAGCTCCCCAACGACACAGGGTAGATCGCAGTATTTT.

V and J are TRBV29-1 and TRBJ1-2, with 7 bases that match TRBD1. In germline, CDR1 is SQVTM, CDR2 ANQGSEA. The CDR3 length is 14 residues. V gave up 3 bases and J gave up 0 bases; unmatched junction bases: 4. The CDR3 is CSVDPGQTNYGYTF. In nucleotides, the CDR3 is TGCAGCGTTGACCCGGGACAGACTAACTATGGCTACACCTTC.

Only a few counts were recorded for this clone. The chain recombines TRBV12-5 with TRBJ1-6; D not resolved. The CDR3 runs to 13 residues. V was pared by 6 bases and J by 8 bases, with 11 bases between. CDR1 and CDR2 from the germline V gene are LGHNT and FRNRAP. The CDR3 coding sequence is TGTGCTAGTGGCTCTGACGGATATTCACCCCTCCACTTT. Its translation: CASGSDGYSPLHF. The variable domain in full, with the rest retrieved from reference TRBV12-5 and TRBJ1-6, is DARVTQTPRHKVTEMGQEVTMRCQPILGHNTVFWYRQTMMQGLELLAYFRNRAPLDDSGMPKDRFSAEMPDATLATLKIQPSEPRDSAVYFCASGSDGYSPLHFGNGTRLTVT.

V and J are TRBV30 and TRBJ2-7; TRBD1 agrees at 8 bases. Per the germline V gene, CDR1 is GTSNPN and CDR2 is SVGIG (reference sequence). CDR3 length: 13 amino acids. J lost 2 bases, V lost 5 bases, and 5 bases had no gene match. The CDR3: CAWAGTGTYEQYF. The CDR3, as DNA: TGTGCCTGGGCAGGGACAGGAACCTACGAGCAGTACTTC.

This clone occurred a few times. V gene TRBV6-5 combines with J gene TRBJ2-3, with no clear D. CDR3 length: 13 residues. Germline loops: CDR1 MNHEY, CDR2 SVGAGI. V was pared by 6 bases and J by 4 bases, with 11 bases between. CDR3 in DNA: TGTGCCAGCAGCCGCGTGGCCGCAGATACGCAGTATTTT. Translating gives CASSRVAADTQYF.

This rearrangement joins TRBV11-2 to TRBJ2-3; D uncertain. Per the germline V gene, CDR1 is SGHAT and CDR2 is FQNNGV. Trimming stripped 1 base from V and 0 bases from J, with 5 bases between. This CDR3 is 14 amino acids long. The CDR3 DNA reads TGTGCCAGCAGCTTAGCGGCTAGCACAGATACGCAGTATTTT. Protein product: CASSLAASTDTQYF. The whole variable domain, filled in from reference TRBV11-2 and TRBJ2-3, reads EAGVAQSPRYKIIEKRQSVAFWCNPISGHATLYWYQQILGQGPKLLIQFQNNGVVDDSQLPKDRFSAERLKGVDSTLKIQPAKLEDSAVYLCASSLAASTDTQYFGPGTRLTVL.

CDR3 DNA sequence: TGTGCCAGCAGCTCACGGGACAGGGGGCAGTCACCCCTCCACTTT. Its translation: CASSSRDRGQSPLHF. The rearrangement joins TRBV13 to TRBJ1-6, with 12 bases aligning to TRBD1. The length of the CDR3 is 15 residues. V trimming: 4 bases; J trimming: 10 bases; junction bases outside the gene matches: 5. The germline gives CDR1 PRHDT, CDR2 FYEKMQ (reference sequence).

This clone occurred a few times. The rearrangement links TRBV28 to TRBJ2-5; 10 nucleotides line up with TRBD2. The CDR3 extends over 15 amino acids. V trimming: 4 bases; J trimming: 5 bases; junction bases outside the gene matches: 7. The V gene's germline CDR1 is MDHEN and CDR2 SYDVKM. DNA of the CDR3: TGTGCCAGCAGTTCCCAACTAGCGGGGCGGGAGACCCAGTACTTC. This encodes CASSSQLAGRETQYF.

The gene calls are TRBV28 and TRBJ2-7; weak D call: TRBD2 (5 bases). Trimming left V 3 bases short and J 3 bases short, with 18 bases between. The CDR3 is 16 amino acids. CDR1 is MDHEN, CDR2 SYDVKM, per germline. The CDR3 bases are TGTGCCAGCAGTTTCGTCGGGATAGGGTTCCTCTACGAGCAGTACTTC. Its translation: CASSFVGIGFLYEQYF.

V gene TRBV30 combines with J gene TRBJ1-1; D uncertain. Germline V gene lookup returns CDR1 GTSNPN and CDR2 SVGIG (reference sequence). The V gene lost 2 bases and the J gene lost 0 bases, with 10 bases spanning the gap. The CDR3 length is 14 residues. CDR3 DNA: TGTGCCTGGAGTCACCGCCAACTGAACACTGAAGCTTTCTTT. This gives the protein CAWSHRQLNTEAFF. Full variable domain (rest looked up from reference TRBV30 and TRBJ1-1): SQTIHQWPATLVQPVGSPLSLECTVEGTSNPNLYWYRQAAGRGLQLLFYSVGIGQISSEVPQNLSASRPQDRQFILSSKKLLLSDSGFYLCAWSHRQLNTEAFFGQGTRLTVV.

This clone was seen only once. In DNA form, the CDR3 reads TGTGCCACCAGTCCCAACCCGGGACTAGCGGGGACTGTTGGGCAGTACTTC. It encodes CATSPNPGLAGTVGQYF. The chain combines TRBV15 with TRBJ2-7; 13 positions match TRBD2. This CDR3 has 17 amino acids. The germline CDR1 and CDR2 sequences are LNHNV and YYDKDF (reference sequence). J lost 9 bases, V lost 6 bases, and 17 bases had no gene match.

DNA of the CDR3: TGTGCCAGCTCACCGGGACAGGGTTACCACGAGCAGTACTTC. Its protein product is CASSPGQGYHEQYF. J is TRBJ2-7 and V is TRBV18; 9 bases match TRBD1. The CDR3 covers 14 residues. CDR1 KGHSH and CDR2 LQKENI come from the germline V gene. After removal of 3 bases from V and 5 bases from J, the junction contained 5 bases not matched to a gene.

The V and J genes are TRBV6-5 and TRBJ1-1, with D possibly matching TRBD1 (6 bases). The V gene's germline CDR1 is MNHEY and CDR2 SVGAGI. Trimming shortened V by 8 bases and J by 5 bases, and 12 bases separated the two germline ends. The CDR3 is 12 residues long. The CDR3 protein is CASAGAGTEAFF. The CDR3 region has the DNA TGTGCCAGCGCAGGGGCCGGGACTGAAGCTTTCTTT.

This clone has just a few counts. This CDR3 is also generated by other DNA sequences in the sample. V gene TRBV6-5 combines with J gene TRBJ2-3; no clear D gene. CDR3 length: 13 amino acids. The ends were cut back, 0 bases at V and 3 bases at J, with 4 bases in the middle. CDR1 and CDR2 (germline): MNHEY, SVGAGI. The CDR3 nucleotides are TGTGCCAGCAGTTACTCGTTTACAGATACGCAGTATTTT. Its protein is CASSYSFTDTQYF.

The chain links TRBV6-5 to TRBJ1-5; D gene unclear. CDR3 length: 13 amino acids. Trimming removed 3 bases from V and 8 bases from J, with 11 bases in between. Germline V CDR1 and CDR2: MNHEY, SVGAGI. The CDR3 reads CASSYSGTEPQHF. Written as DNA, the CDR3 is TGTGCCAGCAGTTATTCTGGTACCGAGCCCCAGCATTTT.